Reported below is one T cell receptor (beta chain). Antigen unknown. No patient received treatment before thyroid surgery. This entry belongs to a study of metastatic and nonmetastatic thyroid tumors. About the study: It was across blood and tumor or nodule tissue from malignant and benign thyroid patients that repertoires were compared.

Source study methods: The study's classifier, a distant-metastasis tool for papillary thyroid cancer, was built using CDR3 differences across clinicopathological groups. TCRdb recomputed clones from the PCR reads via MiXCR. TCRdb, rather than the study authors, made the V and J calls. The sample lists 35,000 to 40,000 clones, less than 20% seen once, with 9.9% in the top ten. Study-wide results and caveats: Reported TCR beta diversity, measured in blood and tumor, was significantly higher for malignant thyroid tumors than for benign nodules.

The CDR3 is 15 amino acids. Germline CDR1 SGHVS, CDR2 FQNEAQ. V lost 5 bases, J lost 7 bases, and 21 bases lay in between. The J gene is TRBJ2-7, the V gene TRBV7-8; the D gene is possibly TRBD2 (6 bases). Sequenced sample: tumor tissue. The origin of this receptor is a female donor with papillary thyroid cancer or a benign thyroid nodule (not recorded which). Some clones in this sample may be carry-over from other donors' samples. The CDR3 loop reads CASSQAAGQAGEQYF. The CDR3 DNA reads as TGTGCCAGCAGCCAAGCCGCCGGTCAGGCGGGGGAGCAGTACTTC.